The TCR beta chain under discussion was sequenced for a study of PD-1 blockade in classical Hodgkin lymphoma. Comment on this clone: Antigen specificity is unknown.

The assay was immunoSEQ multiplex PCR, and TCRdb's table has in-frame clones only and misses some. The table shows tens of thousands of clones, with 70% to 90% occurring only once. As for time point: cycle 4 day 1 (C4D1), after less than seven weeks of nivolumab. Every single patient, without exception, relapsed after autologous stem cell transplantation, and brentuximab vedotin exposure varied. Germline V CDR1 and CDR2: SEHNR, FQNEAQ (reference sequence). CDR3 length: 19 amino acids. V lost 2 bases to trimming and J lost 5 bases; unmatched junction nucleotides: 19. Whole-study findings and limits: Some patients began nivolumab under 1 year after ASCT. These patients were excluded from later analyses. For complete responders, baseline diversity was comparable to that of newly diagnosed patients. Reports indicated that newly diagnosed patients had lower baseline TCR diversity than healthy donors did.

The chain recombines TRBV7-9 with TRBJ1-2, with 8 bases fitting TRBD1. This clonotype was obtained from a human donor with classical Hodgkin lymphoma. The specimen comprised peripheral blood mononuclear cells (PBMCs), sampled before the fourth cycle of nivolumab. DNA for the CDR3: TGTGCCAGCAGCTTAATCCTGGATGGACAGGGTGAAATTGAGTATGGCTACACCTTC. It is translated as CASSLILDGQGEIEYGYTF.